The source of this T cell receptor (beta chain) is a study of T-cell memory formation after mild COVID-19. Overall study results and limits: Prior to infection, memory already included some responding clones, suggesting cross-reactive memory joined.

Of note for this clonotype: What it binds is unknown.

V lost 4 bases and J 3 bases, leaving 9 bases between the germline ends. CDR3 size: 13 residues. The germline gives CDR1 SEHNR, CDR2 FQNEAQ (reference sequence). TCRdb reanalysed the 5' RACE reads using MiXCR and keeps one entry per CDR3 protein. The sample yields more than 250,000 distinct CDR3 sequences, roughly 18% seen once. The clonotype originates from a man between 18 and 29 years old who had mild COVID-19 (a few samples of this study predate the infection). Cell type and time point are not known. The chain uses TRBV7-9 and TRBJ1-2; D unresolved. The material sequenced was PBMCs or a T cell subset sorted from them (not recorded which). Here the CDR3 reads CASSSAGYYGYTF. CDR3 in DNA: TGTGCCAGCAGCTCCGCAGGCTACTATGGCTACACCTTC.